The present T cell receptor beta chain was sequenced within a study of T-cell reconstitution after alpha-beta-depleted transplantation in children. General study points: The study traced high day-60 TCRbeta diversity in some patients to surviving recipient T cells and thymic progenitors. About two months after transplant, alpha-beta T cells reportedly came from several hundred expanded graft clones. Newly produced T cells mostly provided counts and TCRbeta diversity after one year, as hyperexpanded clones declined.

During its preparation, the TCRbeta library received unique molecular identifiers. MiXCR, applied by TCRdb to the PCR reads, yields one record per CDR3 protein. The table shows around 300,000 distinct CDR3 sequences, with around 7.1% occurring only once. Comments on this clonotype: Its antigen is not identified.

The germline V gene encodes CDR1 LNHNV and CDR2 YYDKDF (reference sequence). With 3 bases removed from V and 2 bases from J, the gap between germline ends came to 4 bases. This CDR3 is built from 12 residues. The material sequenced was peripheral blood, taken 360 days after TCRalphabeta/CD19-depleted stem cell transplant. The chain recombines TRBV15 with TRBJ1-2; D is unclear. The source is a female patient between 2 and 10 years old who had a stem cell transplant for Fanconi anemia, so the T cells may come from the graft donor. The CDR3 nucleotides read TGTGCCACCAGCAGTCAGAACTATGGCTACACCTTC. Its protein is CATSSQNYGYTF. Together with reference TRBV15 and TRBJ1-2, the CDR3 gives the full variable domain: DAMVIQNPRYQVTQFGKPVTLSCSQTLNHNVMYWYQQKSSQAPKLLFHYYDKDFNNEADTPDNFQSRRPNTSFCFLDIRSPGLGDTAMYLCATSSQNYGYTFGSGTRLTVV.